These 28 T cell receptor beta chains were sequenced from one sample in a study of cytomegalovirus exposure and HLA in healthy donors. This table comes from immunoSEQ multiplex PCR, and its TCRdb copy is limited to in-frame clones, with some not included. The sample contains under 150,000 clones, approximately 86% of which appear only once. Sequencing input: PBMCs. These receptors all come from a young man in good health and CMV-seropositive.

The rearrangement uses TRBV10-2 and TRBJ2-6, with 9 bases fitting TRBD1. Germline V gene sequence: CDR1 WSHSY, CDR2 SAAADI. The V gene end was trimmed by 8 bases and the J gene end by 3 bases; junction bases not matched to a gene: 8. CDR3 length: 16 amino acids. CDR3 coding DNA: TGCGCCAGCCGGGACAGGGCTTTGAGTGGGGCCAACGTCCTGACTTTC. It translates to CASRDRALSGANVLTF.

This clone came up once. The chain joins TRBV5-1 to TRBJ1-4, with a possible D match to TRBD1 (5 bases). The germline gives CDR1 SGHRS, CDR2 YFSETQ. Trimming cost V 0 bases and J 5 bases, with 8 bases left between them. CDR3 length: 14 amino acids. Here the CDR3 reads CASSLDRINEKLFF. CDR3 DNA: TGCGCCAGCAGCTTGGACAGGATAAATGAAAAACTGTTTTTT.

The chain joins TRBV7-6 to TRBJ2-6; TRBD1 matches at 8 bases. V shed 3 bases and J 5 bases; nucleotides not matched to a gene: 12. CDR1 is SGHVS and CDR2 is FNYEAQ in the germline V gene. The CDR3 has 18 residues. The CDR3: CASSFSGQGGGRANVLTF. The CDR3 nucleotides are TGTGCCAGCAGCTTTTCCGGACAGGGTGGAGGGCGGGCCAACGTCCTGACTTTC. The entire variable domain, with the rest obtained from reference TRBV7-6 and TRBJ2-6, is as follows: GAGVSQSPRYKVTKRGQDVALRCDPISGHVSLYWYRQALGQGPEFLTYFNYEAQQDKSGLPNDRFSAERPEGSISTLTIQRTEQRDSAMYRCASSFSGQGGGRANVLTFGAGSRLTVL.

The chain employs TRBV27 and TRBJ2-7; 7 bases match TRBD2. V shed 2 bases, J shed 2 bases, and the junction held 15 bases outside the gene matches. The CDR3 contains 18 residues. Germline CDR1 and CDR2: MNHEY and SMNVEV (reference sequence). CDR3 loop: CASSLRSRVAGEAYEQYF. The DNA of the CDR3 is TGTGCCAGCAGTTTAAGATCCCGAGTCGCGGGGGAGGCCTACGAGCAGTACTTC.

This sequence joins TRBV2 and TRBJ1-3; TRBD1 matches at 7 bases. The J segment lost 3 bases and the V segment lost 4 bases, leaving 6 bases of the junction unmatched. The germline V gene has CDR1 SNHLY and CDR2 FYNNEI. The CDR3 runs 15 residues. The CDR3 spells CASSGQGFFGNTIYF. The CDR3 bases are TGTGCCAGCAGTGGACAGGGTTTTTTTGGAAACACCATATATTTT.

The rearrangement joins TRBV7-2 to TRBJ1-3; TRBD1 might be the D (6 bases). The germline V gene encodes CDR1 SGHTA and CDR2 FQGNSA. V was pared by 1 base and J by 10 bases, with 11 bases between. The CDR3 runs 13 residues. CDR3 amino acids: CASSLEGGMTIYF. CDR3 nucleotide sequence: TGTGCCAGCAGCTTAGAGGGGGGGATGACCATATATTTT.

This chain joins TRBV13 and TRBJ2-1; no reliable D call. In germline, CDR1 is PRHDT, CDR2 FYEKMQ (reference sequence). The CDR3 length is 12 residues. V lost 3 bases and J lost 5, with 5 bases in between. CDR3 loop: CASSFLDNEQFF. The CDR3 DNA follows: TGTGCCAGCAGCTTTTTAGACAATGAGCAGTTCTTC.

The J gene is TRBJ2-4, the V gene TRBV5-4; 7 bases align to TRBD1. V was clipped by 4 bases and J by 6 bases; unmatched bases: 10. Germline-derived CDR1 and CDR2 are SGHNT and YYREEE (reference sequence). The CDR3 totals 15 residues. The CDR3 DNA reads TGTGCCAGCAGCATCGGGACAGCTCTCAGAAACATTCAGTACTTC. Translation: CASSIGTALRNIQYF.

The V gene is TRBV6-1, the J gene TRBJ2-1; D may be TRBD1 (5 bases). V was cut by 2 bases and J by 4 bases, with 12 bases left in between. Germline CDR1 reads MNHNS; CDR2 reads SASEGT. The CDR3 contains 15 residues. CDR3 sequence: CASSERRTPYNEQFF. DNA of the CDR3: TGTGCCAGCAGTGAACGGCGGACACCTTACAATGAGCAGTTCTTC.

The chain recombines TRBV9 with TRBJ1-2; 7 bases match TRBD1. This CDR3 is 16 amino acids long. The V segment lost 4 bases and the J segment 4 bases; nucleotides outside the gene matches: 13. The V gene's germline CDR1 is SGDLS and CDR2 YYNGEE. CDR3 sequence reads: CASSPHSTGTVYGYTF. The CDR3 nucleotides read TGTGCCAGCAGCCCTCACTCTACCGGGACAGTCTATGGCTACACCTTC.

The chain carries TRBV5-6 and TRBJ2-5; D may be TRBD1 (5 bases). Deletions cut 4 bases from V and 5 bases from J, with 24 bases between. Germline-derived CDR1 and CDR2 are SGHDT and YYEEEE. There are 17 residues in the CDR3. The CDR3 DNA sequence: TGTGCCAGCAGCCAACCCTCCAGGGAAACCTTGGGGGAGACCCAGTACTTC. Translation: CASSQPSRETLGETQYF.

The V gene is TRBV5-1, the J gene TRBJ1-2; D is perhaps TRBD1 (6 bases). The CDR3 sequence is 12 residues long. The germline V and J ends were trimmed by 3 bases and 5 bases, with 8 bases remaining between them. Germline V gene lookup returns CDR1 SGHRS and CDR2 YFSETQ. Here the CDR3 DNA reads TGCGCCAGCAGCTCCGGACAGTATGGCTACACCTTC. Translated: CASSSGQYGYTF. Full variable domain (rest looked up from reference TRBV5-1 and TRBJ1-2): KAGVTQTPRYLIKTRGQQVTLSCSPISGHRSVSWYQQTPGQGLQFLFEYFSETQRNKGNFPGRFSGRQFSNSRSEMNVSTLELGDSALYLCASSSGQYGYTFGSGTRLTVV.

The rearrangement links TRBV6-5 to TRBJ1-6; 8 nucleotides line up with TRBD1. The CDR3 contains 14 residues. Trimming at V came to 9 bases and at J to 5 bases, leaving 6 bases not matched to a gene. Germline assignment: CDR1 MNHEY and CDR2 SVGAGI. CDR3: CASHLGQDNSPLHF. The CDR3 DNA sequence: TGTGCCAGTCACCTGGGACAGGATAATTCACCCCTCCACTTT.

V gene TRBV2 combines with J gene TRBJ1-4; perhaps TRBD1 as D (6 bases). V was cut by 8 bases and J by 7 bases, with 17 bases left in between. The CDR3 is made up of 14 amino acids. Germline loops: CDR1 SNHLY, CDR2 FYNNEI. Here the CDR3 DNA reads TGTGCCAGCTGCCGAGGGGGAGGGTTTGAAAAACTGTTTTTT. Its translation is CASCRGGGFEKLFF.

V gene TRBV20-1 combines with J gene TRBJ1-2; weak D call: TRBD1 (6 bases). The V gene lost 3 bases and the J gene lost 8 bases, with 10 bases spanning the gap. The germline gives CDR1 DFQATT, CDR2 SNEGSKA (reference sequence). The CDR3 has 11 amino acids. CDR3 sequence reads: CSASGRGGYTF. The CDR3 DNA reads TGCAGTGCTAGCGGCAGGGGCGGCTACACCTTC.

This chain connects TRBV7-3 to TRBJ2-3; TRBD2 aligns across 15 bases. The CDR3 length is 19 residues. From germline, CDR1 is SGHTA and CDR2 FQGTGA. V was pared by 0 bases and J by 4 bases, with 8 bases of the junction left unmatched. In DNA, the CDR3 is TGTGCCAGCAGCTTAACCCTCACGGGACTAGCGGGAGGTCCAGATACGCAGTATTTT. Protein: CASSLTLTGLAGGPDTQYF.

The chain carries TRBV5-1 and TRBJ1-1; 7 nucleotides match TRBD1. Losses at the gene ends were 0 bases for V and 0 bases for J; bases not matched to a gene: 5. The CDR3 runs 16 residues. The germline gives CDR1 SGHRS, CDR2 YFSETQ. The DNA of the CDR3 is TGCGCCAGCAGCTTGGTCCCGGGACAGTTGAACACTGAAGCTTTCTTT. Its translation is CASSLVPGQLNTEAFF.

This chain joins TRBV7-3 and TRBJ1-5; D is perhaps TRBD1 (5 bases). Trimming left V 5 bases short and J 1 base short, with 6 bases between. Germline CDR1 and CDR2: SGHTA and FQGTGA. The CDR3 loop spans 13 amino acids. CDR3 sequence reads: CASSRGSNQPQHF. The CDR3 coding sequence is TGTGCCAGCAGCCGGGGGAGCAATCAGCCCCAGCATTTT.

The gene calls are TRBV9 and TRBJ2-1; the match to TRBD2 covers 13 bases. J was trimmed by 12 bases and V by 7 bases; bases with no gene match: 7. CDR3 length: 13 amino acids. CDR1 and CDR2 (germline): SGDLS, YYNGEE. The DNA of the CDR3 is TGTGCCAGCCAACTAGCGGGGGGGGATCGGCAGTTCTTC. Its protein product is CASQLAGGDRQFF.

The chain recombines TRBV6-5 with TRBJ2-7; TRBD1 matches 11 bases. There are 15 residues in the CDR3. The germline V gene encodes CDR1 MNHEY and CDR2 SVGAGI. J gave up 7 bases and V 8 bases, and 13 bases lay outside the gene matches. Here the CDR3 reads CASALPGQGVDEQYF. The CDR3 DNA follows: TGTGCCAGCGCTCTTCCGGGACAGGGGGTGGATGAGCAGTACTTC.

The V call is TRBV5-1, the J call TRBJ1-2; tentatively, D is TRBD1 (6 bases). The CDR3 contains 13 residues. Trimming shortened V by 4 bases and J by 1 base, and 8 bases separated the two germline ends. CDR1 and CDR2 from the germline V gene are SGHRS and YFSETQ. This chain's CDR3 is CASSPDSNYGYTF. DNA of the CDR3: TGCGCCAGCAGCCCGGACAGTAACTATGGCTACACCTTC.

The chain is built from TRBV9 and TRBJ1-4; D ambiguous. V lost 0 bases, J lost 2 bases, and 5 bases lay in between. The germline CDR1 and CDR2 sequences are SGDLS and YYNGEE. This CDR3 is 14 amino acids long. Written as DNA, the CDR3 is TGTGCCAGCAGCGTAGGGGCTACTAATGAAAAACTGTTTTTT. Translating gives CASSVGATNEKLFF. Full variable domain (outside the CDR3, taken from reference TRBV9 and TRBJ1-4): DSGVTQTPKHLITATGQRVTLRCSPRSGDLSVYWYQQSLDQGLQFLIQYYNGEERAKGNILERFSAQQFPDLHSELNLSSLELGDSALYFCASSVGATNEKLFFGSGTQLSVL.

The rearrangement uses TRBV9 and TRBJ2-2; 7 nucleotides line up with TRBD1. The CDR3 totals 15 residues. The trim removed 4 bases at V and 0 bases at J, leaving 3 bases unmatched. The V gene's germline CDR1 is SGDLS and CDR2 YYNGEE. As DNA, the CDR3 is TGTGCCAGCAGCTGGGGACAGACGAACACCGGGGAGCTGTTTTTT. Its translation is CASSWGQTNTGELFF.

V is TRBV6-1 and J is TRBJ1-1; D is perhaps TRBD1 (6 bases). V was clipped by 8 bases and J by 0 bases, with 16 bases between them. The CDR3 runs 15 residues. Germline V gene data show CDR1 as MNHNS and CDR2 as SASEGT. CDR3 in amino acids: CASGRTVLMNTEAFF. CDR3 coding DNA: TGTGCCAGCGGTAGGACAGTACTAATGAACACTGAAGCTTTCTTT.

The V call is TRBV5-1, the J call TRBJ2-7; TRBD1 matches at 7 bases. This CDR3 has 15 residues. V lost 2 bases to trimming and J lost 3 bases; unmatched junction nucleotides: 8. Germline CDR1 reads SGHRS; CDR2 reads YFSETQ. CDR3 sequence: CASSFVGQANYEQYF. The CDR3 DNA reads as TGCGCCAGCAGCTTCGTTGGACAGGCAAACTACGAGCAGTACTTC.

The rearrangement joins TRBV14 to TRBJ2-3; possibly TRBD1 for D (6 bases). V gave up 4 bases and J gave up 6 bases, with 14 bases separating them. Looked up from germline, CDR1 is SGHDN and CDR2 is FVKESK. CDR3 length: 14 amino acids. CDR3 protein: CASSLEQGHDTQYF. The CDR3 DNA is TGTGCCAGCAGCCTCGAGCAGGGACACGATACGCAGTATTTT.

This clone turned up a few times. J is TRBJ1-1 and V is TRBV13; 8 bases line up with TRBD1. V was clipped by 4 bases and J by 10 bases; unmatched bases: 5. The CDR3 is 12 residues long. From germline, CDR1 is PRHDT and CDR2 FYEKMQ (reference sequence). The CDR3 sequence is CASSSTGVGAFF. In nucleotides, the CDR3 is TGTGCCAGCAGCTCGACAGGGGTAGGAGCTTTCTTT.

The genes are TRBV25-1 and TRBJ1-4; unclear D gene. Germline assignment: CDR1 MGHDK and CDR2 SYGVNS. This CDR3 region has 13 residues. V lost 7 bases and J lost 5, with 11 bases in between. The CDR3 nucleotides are TGTGCCAGCAAGGGAGGTGGGAATGAAAAACTGTTTTTT. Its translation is CASKGGGNEKLFF. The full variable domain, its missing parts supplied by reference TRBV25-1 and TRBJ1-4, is EADIYQTPRYLVIGTGKKITLECSQTMGHDKMYWYQQDPGMELHLIHYSYGVNSTEKGDLSSESTVSRIRTEHFPLTLESARPSHTSQYLCASKGGGNEKLFFGSGTQLSVL.